Included here is one T cell receptor (beta chain) sequence, with context. These data are taken from a study of blood T cell repertoires in COVID-19. Study processing details: Reference gene primer amplification yielded estimated nucleated cell counts. Method: immunoSEQ multiplex PCR; TCRdb's copy keeps in-frame clones and lacks some. That table supplies the V and J calls and clone size; D and trimming were determined from the DNA. This sample has 120,000 to 150,000 clones; under 90% occur once, and the top ten carry under 10%. This CDR3 region has 12 residues. Per the germline V gene, CDR1 is LGHDT and CDR2 is YNNKEL (reference sequence). V was pared by 5 bases and J by 7 bases, with 11 bases between.

Sequenced input: peripheral blood. J is TRBJ2-5 and V is TRBV3-1 (or the pseudogene TRBV3-2); tentative D call: TRBD1 (5 bases). This sequence was found in a woman aged 80 or over in a cohort sampled during active or convalescent COVID-19. CDR3 protein: CASSTQRGTQYF. The CDR3 DNA reads TGTGCCAGCAGCACCCAAAGGGGGACCCAGTACTTC.